The sample holds many counts of the clone carrying this T cell receptor beta chain. Antigen unknown. The data were obtained in a study of T-cell reconstitution after alpha-beta-depleted transplantation in children. It was with unique molecular identifiers that the TCRbeta library was prepared. TCRdb re-called the PCR reads through MiXCR, storing one row per CDR3 protein. The sample contains about 640,000 distinct CDR3 sequences, approximately 12% of which appear only once. Study observations and caveats: The study reportedly traced alpha-beta T cells about two months after transplant to several hundred expanded graft clones.

This clonotype was obtained from a male patient under 18 who had a stem cell transplant for acute myeloid leukemia, so the T cells may come from the graft donor. This material consisted of PBMCs, mostly from graft donor cells, taken 360 days after TCRalphabeta/CD19-depleted stem cell transplant.

The CDR3 region is CASSLRDGGTGELFF. The CDR3 bases are TGTGCCAGCAGCCTTAGGGACGGGGGCACCGGGGAGCTGTTTTTT. The V and J genes are TRBV7-3 and TRBJ2-2, with a weak D call TRBD2 (6 bases). The CDR3 runs to 15 residues. V was cut by 5 bases and J by 4 bases, with 14 bases left in between. Germline assignment: CDR1 SGHTA and CDR2 FQGTGA.